This entry is about one TCR beta chain. No antigen is known for it. This sample is part of a study of molecular identifiers for immune sequencing clone quantification. About the research overall: RNA, taken in replicates from approximately 20,000 or 100,000 naive CD8 cells, was split five ways, with four sequenced.

Trimming removed 4 bases from V and 6 bases from J; junction bases left unmatched: 9. In germline, CDR1 is SGHDT, CDR2 YYEEEE. This CDR3 region has 17 residues. Library preparation followed earlier protocols using designated TCR primers. Each CDR3 protein is one row after TCRdb ran MiXCR on the PCR reads. Of 460,000 or so distinct CDR3 sequences detected, about 22% appear once; the ten largest clones hold 0.65% to 0.95%. Findings and limits, study-wide: Effector cells kept over 99% of their molecules in clones above 20 RNA copies, while naive cells kept under 1% there.

The sample comprised naive CD8+ T cells from blood, with Jurkat cell RNA spiked in. The sample's subset: FACS-sorted CD8+CD4-CCR7+CD45RA+ naive T cells. The receptor was derived from a human donor in good health. Some libraries in this study had Jurkat cell RNA spiked in. The chain combines TRBV5-6 with TRBJ2-1; 14 bases match TRBD2. The CDR3 loop reads CASSRGLAGVQGNEQFF. CDR3 in DNA: TGTGCCAGCAGCCGGGGACTAGCGGGAGTCCAGGGCAATGAGCAGTTCTTC.